This T cell receptor (beta chain) appears in the sequencing data of a study of neurological immune-mediated disorders. Time point specified: longitudinal time-point 2. This clonotype has at least ten counts. The CDR3 spans 18 residues. V lost 3 bases to trimming and J lost 6 bases; unmatched junction nucleotides: 14. Looked up from germline, CDR1 is MGHRA and CDR2 is YSYEKL. From the 5' RACE reads, TCRdb called clonotypes with MiXCR, one entry per CDR3 protein. The sample holds 81,000 or so distinct CDR3 sequences, less than 15% seen once. The source is a female donor with HTLV-1-associated myelopathy (HAM/TSP). The sequenced material came from PBMCs. This chain connects TRBV4-1 to TRBJ2-3; TRBD2 agrees at 11 bases. CDR3 amino acids: CASSQEALAGGQVDTQYF. The CDR3, as DNA: TGCGCCAGCAGCCAGGAGGCCCTAGCGGGGGGACAGGTGGATACGCAGTATTTT.